This TCR beta chain was recorded in a study of blood T cell repertoires in COVID-19. Study details: Whether acute or convalescent, the COVID-19 samples came from the United States, Italy and Spain. Nucleic acid was either cDNA or gDNA, and it came from T cells, B-cell-depleted T cells, or PBMCs.

The CDR3 loop spans 13 amino acids. Germline values: CDR1 KGHDR, CDR2 SFDVKD. With 9 bases clipped from V and 6 bases from J, the junction kept 7 bases outside the gene matches. Original processing methods: Reference gene primers were amplified, and this amplification served to estimate nucleated cell counts. TCRdb's copy holds only in-frame clones and misses some; the assay was immunoSEQ multiplex PCR. V and J calls and clone size are as listed in that table; D and trimming were resolved from the DNA. Among approximately 160,000 clones listed, 80% to 90% were seen once. This TCR was sampled from a woman between 45 and 65 years old in a cohort sampled during active or convalescent COVID-19. V and J are TRBV24-1 and TRBJ1-3, with 7 bases matching TRBD1. The sequencing sample was made of peripheral blood. The CDR3 loop is CATPGQHKNTIYF. The CDR3 DNA reads TGTGCCACCCCGGGACAGCACAAAAACACCATATATTTT.